The 10 T cell receptor beta chains presented below share a single source sample, sequenced in a study of CD8 T cells in ankylosing spondylitis. TCRdb fed the 5' RACE reads into MiXCR, producing one record per CDR3 protein. Here the sample spans some 250,000 distinct CDR3 sequences, over 8.5% being singletons. The specimen sequenced was blood, either unsorted or a sorted T cell fraction (not recorded which). These receptors were collected from a male donor with ankylosing spondylitis or in good health (not recorded which).

The rearrangement links TRBV18 to TRBJ2-1, with D uncertain. Looked up from germline, CDR1 is KGHSH and CDR2 is LQKENI. This CDR3 spans 12 amino acids. The germline V and J ends were trimmed by 3 bases and 6 bases, with 6 bases remaining between them. CDR3 bases: TGTGCCAGCTCACCGGATTCCAATGAGCAGTTCTTC. This translates into CASSPDSNEQFF.

This clonotype was recorded a few times. Compared with germline, one end of the junction differs, possibly owing to a read error. This chain joins TRBV20-1 and TRBJ1-3; TRBD1 agrees at 8 bases. Germline CDR1 DFQATT, CDR2 SNEGSKA (reference sequence). The CDR3 sequence is 14 residues long. CDR3 sequence reads: CSAGDRGYGNTIYF. DNA for the CDR3: TGCAGTGCTGGAGACAGGGGCTATGGAAACACCATATATTTT.

This clonotype appeared many times. CDR3 loop: CASSQEGGREPGSYNEQFF. As DNA, the CDR3 is TGCGCCAGCAGCCAAGAAGGCGGCAGGGAGCCTGGCTCCTACAATGAGCAGTTCTTC. The rearrangement uses TRBV4-1 and TRBJ2-1; either TRBD1 or TRBD2 may supply D (5 bases each). CDR1 is MGHRA and CDR2 is YSYEKL in the germline V gene. The CDR3 sequence is 19 residues long. Trimming left V 0 bases short and J 0 bases short, with 18 bases between.

This clonotype was counted ten times or more. This rearrangement joins TRBV12-3 or TRBV12-4 to TRBJ2-5; D is ambiguous. V gave up 6 bases and J gave up 5 bases, with 10 bases separating them. The CDR3 length is 12 residues. The CDR3 here is CASSVGRETQYF. The CDR3 DNA reads TGTGCCAGCAGCGTGGGTCGGGAGACCCAGTACTTC.

This clonotype was found many times. This chain links TRBV27 with TRBJ2-2; 7 positions match TRBD1. The CDR3 covers 13 residues. J was trimmed by 7 bases and V by 6 bases; bases with no gene match: 5. The germline CDR1 and CDR2 sequences are MNHEY and SMNVEV (reference sequence). The CDR3: CASRPGGVGELFF. CDR3 DNA: TGTGCCAGCAGGCCAGGGGGTGTCGGGGAGCTGTTTTTT.

This clonotype has at least ten counts. The chain uses TRBV20-1 and TRBJ2-1; 7 bases agree with TRBD2. Trimming took 6 bases from V and 6 from J; bases not matched to a gene: 8. CDR3 size: 13 residues. The germline V gene has CDR1 DFQATT and CDR2 SNEGSKA (reference sequence). DNA of the CDR3: TGCAGTGCAAGGGTGGGGAGGGCCAATGAGCAGTTCTTC. Translating gives CSARVGRANEQFF.

In this sample, this clonotype turned up many times. The chain employs TRBV20-1 and TRBJ2-1; D remains ambiguous. The CDR3 length is 12 residues. Trimming removed 1 base from V and 6 bases from J, with 7 bases in between. Germline-derived CDR1 and CDR2 are DFQATT and SNEGSKA (reference sequence). The CDR3 nucleotides read TGCAGTGCTAGAGGGCGCCTCAATGAGCAGTTCTTC. Translated, it gives CSARGRLNEQFF.

The chain combines TRBV6-1 with TRBJ2-1; D remains unclear. The ends were cut back, 4 bases at V and 9 bases at J, with 16 bases in the middle. The CDR3 is 14 residues long. Germline lookup yields CDR1 MNHNS and CDR2 SASEGT. In DNA form, the CDR3 reads TGTGCCAGCAGTGCCCTTGGAGCACGACGTGAGCAGTTCTTC. This gives the protein CASSALGARREQFF.

V and J are TRBV7-9 and TRBJ1-5; a possible D gene is TRBD1 (6 bases). Trimming shortened V by 4 bases and J by 7 bases, and 14 bases separated the two germline ends. This CDR3 contains 14 residues. Germline V CDR1 and CDR2: SEHNR, FQNEAQ (reference sequence). The CDR3, as DNA: TGTGCCAGCAGCTCAGGGAACAGGGTCCAGCCCCAGCATTTT. Protein product: CASSSGNRVQPQHF.

This clonotype was seen at least ten times. This chain joins TRBV7-2 and TRBJ2-1; D remains unclear. The CDR3 has 15 amino acids. Germline loops: CDR1 SGHTA, CDR2 FQGNSA. Trimming shortened V by 2 bases and J by 0 bases, and 8 bases separated the two germline ends. The CDR3 reads CASSLLLGSYNEQFF. CDR3 bases: TGTGCCAGCAGCTTACTCCTGGGCTCCTACAATGAGCAGTTCTTC.